The T cell receptor (beta chain) under discussion was sequenced for a study of blood T cell repertoires in COVID-19. Libraries were prepared by immunoSEQ multiplex PCR; TCRdb keeps only in-frame clonotypes and omits some of them. This table holds some 300,000 clones, 80% to 90% found once. The CDR3 has 15 residues. V lost 0 bases, J lost 3 bases, and 5 bases stayed unmatched. Germline CDR1 and CDR2: SGHAT and FQNNGV. The chain employs TRBV11-2 and TRBJ2-7, with 7 bases that match TRBD2. The sequencing input was peripheral blood. The receptor was derived from a woman in her sixties or seventies with COVID-19, enrolled during active disease. DNA for the CDR3: TGTGCCAGCAGCTTAGAGGACGGGGGGAACTACGAGCAGTACTTC. It codes for CASSLEDGGNYEQYF.